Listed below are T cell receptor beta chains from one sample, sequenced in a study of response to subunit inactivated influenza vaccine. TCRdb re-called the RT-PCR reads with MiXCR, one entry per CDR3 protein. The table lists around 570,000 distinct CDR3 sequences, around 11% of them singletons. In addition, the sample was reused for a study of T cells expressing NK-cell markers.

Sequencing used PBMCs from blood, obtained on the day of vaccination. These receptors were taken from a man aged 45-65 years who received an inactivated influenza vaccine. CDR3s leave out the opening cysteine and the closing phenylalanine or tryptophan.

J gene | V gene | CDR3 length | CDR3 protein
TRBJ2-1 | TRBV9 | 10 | ASSAHNNEQF
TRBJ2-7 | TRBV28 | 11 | ASNPPDRYEQY
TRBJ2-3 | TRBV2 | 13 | ASSLQGARTDTQY
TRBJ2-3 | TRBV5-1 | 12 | ASSLASGADTQY
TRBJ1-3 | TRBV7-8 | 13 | ASSQTLSSGNTIY
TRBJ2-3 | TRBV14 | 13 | ASSPGRGTPDTQY
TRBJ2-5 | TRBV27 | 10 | ASSSGLETQY
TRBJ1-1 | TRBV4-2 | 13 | ASSQETGGAGEAF
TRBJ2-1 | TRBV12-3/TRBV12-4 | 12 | ASSQGAQYNEQF
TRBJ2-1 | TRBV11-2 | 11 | ASKIAGAREQF
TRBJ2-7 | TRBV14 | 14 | ASSLEIAGGPREQY
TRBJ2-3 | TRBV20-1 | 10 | SARFSPDTQY
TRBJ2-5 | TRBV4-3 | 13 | ASSQDHDRGVPQY
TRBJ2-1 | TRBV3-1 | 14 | ASSRRTGSVRNEQF
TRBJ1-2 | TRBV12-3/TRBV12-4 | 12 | ASSQSPGYYGYT
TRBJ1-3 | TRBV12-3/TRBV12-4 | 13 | ASSGRTGVRNTIY
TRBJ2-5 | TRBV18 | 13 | ASSPRFDSQETQY
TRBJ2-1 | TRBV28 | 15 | ASSLAPGVGGTDEQF
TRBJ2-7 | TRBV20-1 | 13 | SARAFGLAGDEQY
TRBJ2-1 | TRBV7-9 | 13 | ASSRTSGGYNEQF
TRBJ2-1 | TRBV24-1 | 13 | ATSDPGPRGNEQF
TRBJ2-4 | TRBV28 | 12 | ASSESGVNDIQY
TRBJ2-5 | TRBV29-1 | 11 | SVDLHSQETQY
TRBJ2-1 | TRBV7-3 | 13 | ASTKGTSRTNEQF
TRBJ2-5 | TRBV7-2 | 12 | ASSSSGGLETQY
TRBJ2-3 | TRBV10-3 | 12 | AISDSGSTDTQY
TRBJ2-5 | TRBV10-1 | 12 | ASSEVAARETQY
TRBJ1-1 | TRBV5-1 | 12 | ASSLEYRGGEAF